The text below deals with one TCR beta chain. Its antigen is still unknown. This entry belongs to a study of T cells in tuberculosis. Findings and limits, study-wide: Active tuberculosis alpha repertoires lay closer to GMM-specific TCRs than controls'. Shorter CDR3-alpha in active tuberculosis partly drove smaller distances.

Sequenced by immunoSEQ multiplex PCR; TCRdb stores in-frame clones only, minus some. The table lists tens of thousands of clones, 90% of them singletons. Each donor contributed 85,000 to 100,000 T cells on average, unsorted. Germline CDR1 reads MNHNY; CDR2 reads SVGAGI (reference sequence). V was clipped by 2 bases and J by 0 bases, with 9 bases between them. The CDR3 covers 15 residues. The J gene is TRBJ2-3, the V gene TRBV6-6; D perhaps matches TRBD1 (6 bases). The sequenced material came from PBMCs. This TCR was recovered from a donor aged 10-29 years with latent tuberculosis or without tuberculosis infection. CDR3 in DNA: TGTGCCAGCAGTTACGGGGGCACTAGCACAGATACGCAGTATTTT. Its translation is CASSYGGTSTDTQYF.